This T cell receptor beta chain was captured in a study of shared clonotypes between healthy human individuals. Study-level findings and limits: Some clonotypes were shared by all four sorted-subset donors, while others were not shared. The non-shared ones had lower generation probabilities than the shared ones. Naive subsets usually exceeded memory subsets in estimated richness.

The repertoire was sequenced with immunoSEQ multiplex PCR; TCRdb's copy has only in-frame clones and lacks some. Here the sample spans roughly 2,300,000 clones, under 95% being singletons. Notes on this clone: Its cognate antigen is unknown.

Each donor was a Caucasian adult residing in Nashville, Tennessee. The CDR3 is made up of 13 amino acids. V was trimmed by 5 bases and J by 6 bases, leaving 11 bases between them. Germline V lookup: CDR1 SGHAT, CDR2 FQNNGV. The sequence came from a man between 18 and 35 years old in good health. Some clones in this sample may be carry-over from other donors' samples. The chain links TRBV11-2 to TRBJ2-1, with D perhaps TRBD1 (6 bases). The material sequenced was naive CD4+ T cells from PBMCs. Stated subset: CD45RA+ positively selected. The CDR3 sequence: CASSPLQGNEQFF. DNA for the CDR3: TGTGCCAGCAGCCCCTTACAGGGCAATGAGCAGTTCTTC.